Listed below are T cell receptor beta chains from one sample, sequenced in a study of OX40 agonist ivuxolimab in advanced cancers. Here immunoSEQ multiplex PCR was the method, and the copy in TCRdb shows in-frame clones only, minus some. The profile shows about 64,000 clones, over 80% of them singletons. The sample here was CD4+ or CD8+ T cells sorted from blood, taken in a trial of the OX40 agonist ivuxolimab. Receptor source: an adult with an advanced solid tumor such as melanoma, head and neck, liver or kidney cancer. Each CDR3 is given with its conserved first and last residue. A D gene is named only where the DNA matches it firmly. Clone size is shown for a subset of rows, as once, few, many or a class of expanded clone.

TGTGCCACCAGCCGGACTGGGGCCAACGTCCTGACTTTC,CATSRTGANVLTF,TRBV15,TRBJ2-6,-,-
TGTGCCAGCTCAAAGGGACTAGCGGGAGCTGTCGGGGAGCTGTTTTTT,CASSKGLAGAVGELFF,TRBV18,TRBJ2-2,-,TRBD2
TGTGCCACCAGCAGAGAGTCACGGTACGAGCAGTACTTC,CATSRESRYEQYF,TRBV15,TRBJ2-7,few,-
TGTGCCAGCAGCTTAGGAGGCCAAACGAGGACAGATACGCAGTATTTT,CASSLGGQTRTDTQYF,TRBV7-9,TRBJ2-3,-,-
TGTGCCAGTAGTCGGGACAGGACCACCGGGGAGCTGTTTTTT,CASSRDRTTGELFF,TRBV19,TRBJ2-2,once,TRBD1
TGTGCCAGCAGGCAAACTACCGGGACTAGCGGGAACGAGCAGTACTTC,CASRQTTGTSGNEQYF,TRBV28,TRBJ2-7,-,TRBD2
TGTGCCAGCAGTTCCGGAACTGGAAACACCATATATTTT,CASSSGTGNTIYF,TRBV6-6,TRBJ1-3,-,-
TGTGCCAGCAGCTTGGTGGGAGGGAGGGGAGATACGCAGTATTTT,CASSLVGGRGDTQYF,TRBV5-4,TRBJ2-3,-,TRBD2
TGTGCCAGCAGCTTGCTGACAGGGGTTCAAGAGACCCAGTACTTC,CASSLLTGVQETQYF,TRBV5-8,TRBJ2-5,-,TRBD1
TGTGCCAGCAGTTACTCTTGGACAGGGGGCAATCAGCCCCAGCATTTT,CASSYSWTGGNQPQHF,TRBV6-5,TRBJ1-5,-,TRBD1
TGTGCCAGCAGTTTAGGCTCGCTCGGGGAGCTGTTTTTT,CASSLGSLGELFF,TRBV28,TRBJ2-2,-,-
TGTGCCAGCAGCTTGGAAGTAGGGCTGGAGACCCAGTACTTC,CASSLEVGLETQYF,TRBV5-8,TRBJ2-5,-,-
TGTGCCAGCAGTTCAATTCCAGGGGACACTGAAGCTTTCTTT,CASSSIPGDTEAFF,TRBV28,TRBJ1-1,-,-
TGCGCCAGCAGTGAGACAGGGATGGGGCAGCCCCAGCATTTT,CASSETGMGQPQHF,TRBV10-2,TRBJ1-5,few,-
TGCGCCAGCAGCTTGATTGCAGGGGTGGTAAATGAGCAGTTCTTC,CASSLIAGVVNEQFF,TRBV5-1,TRBJ2-1,-,-
TGTGCCAGCCTACCGAGGAGGGAGGCTAATGAAAAACTGTTTTTT,CASLPRREANEKLFF,TRBV6-1,TRBJ1-4,-,-
TGTGCCAGCAGTTATCTAGCGGGGGTATACGAGCAGTACTTC,CASSYLAGVYEQYF,TRBV6-5,TRBJ2-7,-,TRBD2
TGTGCCAGCAATTCGGACAGGGGAGTTTATGGGGCCAACGTCCTGACTTTC,CASNSDRGVYGANVLTF,TRBV2,TRBJ2-6,-,TRBD1
TGTGCCAGCACCTCGGCGGGAGTGGTGGATACGCAGTATTTT,CASTSAGVVDTQYF,TRBV7-9,TRBJ2-3,-,TRBD2
TGTGCCAGCAGTACCGGGGGAGGAAGCAATCAGCCCCAGCATTTT,CASSTGGGSNQPQHF,TRBV21-1,TRBJ1-5,-,-
TGTGCCAGCTTTCCAGCGGGGGGTGAAGCTTTCTTT,CASFPAGGEAFF,TRBV18,TRBJ1-1,-,-
TGTGCCAGCAGTGATATCTTCGGGTCAAACCGAAACTATGGCTACACCTTC,CASSDIFGSNRNYGYTF,TRBV6-1,TRBJ1-2,-,-
TGTGCCAGTAGGCGTGCAGGGACTAATGAAAAACTGTTTTTT,CASRRAGTNEKLFF,TRBV19,TRBJ1-4,-,-
TGTGCCAGCAGCTTAGTTTGGACTACACGTCGTTTGGATACGCAGTATTTT,CASSLVWTTRRLDTQYF,TRBV11-2,TRBJ2-3,-,-
TGTGCCAGCAGTGAAGCGCTAGCGGGGGACAATGAGCAGTTCTTC,CASSEALAGDNEQFF,TRBV6-1,TRBJ2-1,-,TRBD2
TGCGCCAGCAGCCGGACCGGGACAGGGTTTAATGAAAAACTGTTTTTT,CASSRTGTGFNEKLFF,TRBV5-1,TRBJ1-4,-,TRBD1
TGCGCCAGCAGCGCGGAGTTTGAGCAGTTCTTC,CASSAEFEQFF,TRBV5-1,TRBJ2-1,-,-
TGCGCCAGCAGCCCCCCCCTAGCGACGGGAGGGAAAGAGACCCAGTACTTC,CASSPPLATGGKETQYF,TRBV4-1,TRBJ2-5,-,TRBD2
TGTGCCAGCAGCTATATGGGTGAGCAGTTCTTC,CASSYMGEQFF,TRBV11-3,TRBJ2-1,few,-
TGTGCCAGCAGTGTACTAGTCCAAGAGACCCAGTACTTC,CASSVLVQETQYF,TRBV2,TRBJ2-5,-,-
TGTGCCAGCAGTTACTCGGAGGGGAGGGAGACCCAGTACTTC,CASSYSEGRETQYF,TRBV6-5,TRBJ2-5,-,-
TGCGCCAGCAAAGGGGAAGAGACCCAGTACTTC,CASKGEETQYF,TRBV5-1,TRBJ2-5,-,-
TGTGCCAGCTCACCACCGTACCGGGAGACCACTGAAGCTTTCTTT,CASSPPYRETTEAFF,TRBV18,TRBJ1-1,-,-
TGTGCCTGGAGTTACAGGGTTTTAGATACGCAGTATTTT,CAWSYRVLDTQYF,TRBV30,TRBJ2-3,-,-
TGTGCCAGCAGAGAGGGACAGGGGGACACTGAAGCTTTCTTT,CASREGQGDTEAFF,TRBV7-9,TRBJ1-1,-,TRBD1
TGTGCCAGCAGTGAATATGATCAGTATGGCTACACCTTC,CASSEYDQYGYTF,TRBV25-1,TRBJ1-2,-,-